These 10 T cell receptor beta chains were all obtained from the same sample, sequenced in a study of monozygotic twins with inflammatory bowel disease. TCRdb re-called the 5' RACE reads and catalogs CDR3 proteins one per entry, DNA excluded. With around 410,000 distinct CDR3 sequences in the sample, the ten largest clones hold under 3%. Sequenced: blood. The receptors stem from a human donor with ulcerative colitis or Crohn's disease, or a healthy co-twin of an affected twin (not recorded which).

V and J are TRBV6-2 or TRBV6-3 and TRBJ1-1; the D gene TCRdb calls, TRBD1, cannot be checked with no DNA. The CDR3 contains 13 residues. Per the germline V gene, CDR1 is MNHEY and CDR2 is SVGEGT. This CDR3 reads CASSRSGWTEAFF.

The CDR3 here is CASSLSGGRGDTQYF. The chain carries TRBV7-2 and TRBJ2-3; without DNA, the TCRdb call of TRBD1 cannot be checked. Looked up from germline, CDR1 is SGHTA and CDR2 is FQGNSA. This CDR3 spans 15 amino acids.

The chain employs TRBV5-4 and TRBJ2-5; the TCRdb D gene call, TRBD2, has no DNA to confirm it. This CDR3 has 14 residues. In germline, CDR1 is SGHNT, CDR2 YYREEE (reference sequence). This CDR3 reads CASSLFWRQETQYF. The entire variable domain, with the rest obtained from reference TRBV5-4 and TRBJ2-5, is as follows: ETGVTQSPTHLIKTRGQQVTLRCSSQSGHNTVSWYQQALGQGPQFIFQYYREEENGRGNFPPRFSGLQFPNYSSELNVNALELDDSALYLCASSLFWRQETQYFGPGTRLLVL.

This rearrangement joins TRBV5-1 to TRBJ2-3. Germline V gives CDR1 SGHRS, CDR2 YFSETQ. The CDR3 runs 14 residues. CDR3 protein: CASRIGPGEDTQYF.

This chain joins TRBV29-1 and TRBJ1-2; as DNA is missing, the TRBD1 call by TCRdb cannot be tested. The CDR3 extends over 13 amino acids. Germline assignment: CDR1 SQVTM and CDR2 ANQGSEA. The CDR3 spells CSVEWGQAYGYTF.

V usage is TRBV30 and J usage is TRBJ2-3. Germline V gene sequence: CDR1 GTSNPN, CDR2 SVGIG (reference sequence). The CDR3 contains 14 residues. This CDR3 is CAWKQIDSWDTQYF.

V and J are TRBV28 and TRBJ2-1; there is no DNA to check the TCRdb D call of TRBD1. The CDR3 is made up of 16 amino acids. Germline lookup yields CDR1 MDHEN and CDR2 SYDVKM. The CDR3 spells CASSILGTEKYNEQFF.

CDR3 in amino acids: CASRPNSESYNEQFF. This chain links TRBV28 with TRBJ2-1. The CDR3 contains 15 residues. CDR1 and CDR2 from the germline V gene are MDHEN and SYDVKM.

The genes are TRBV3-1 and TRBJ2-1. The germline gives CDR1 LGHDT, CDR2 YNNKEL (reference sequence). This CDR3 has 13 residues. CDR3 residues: CASSQMSYNEQFF.

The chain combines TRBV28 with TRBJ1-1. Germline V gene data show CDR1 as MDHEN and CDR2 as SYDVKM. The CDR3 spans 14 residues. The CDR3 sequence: CASSLARMRTEAFF. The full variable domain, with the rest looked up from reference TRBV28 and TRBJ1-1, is DVKVTQSSRYLVKRTGEKVFLECVQDMDHENMFWYRQDPGLGLRLIYFSYDVKMKEKGDIPEGYSVSREKKERFSLILESASTNQTSMYLCASSLARMRTEAFFGQGTRLTVV.